The clone carrying this TCR beta chain was observed a few times. As yet, its antigen is unknown. The CDR3 is made up of 18 amino acids. Germline-derived CDR1 and CDR2 are DFQATT and SNEGSKA (reference sequence). V lost 0 bases and J lost 0, with 15 bases in between. Combining a sample-barcoded 5' primer with a J-beta primer mix, a second PCR ran for about 6 to 12 cycles. Every cDNA molecule carried a tag from a template-switch adaptor bearing 12 random nucleotides. TCRdb re-analysed the 5' RACE reads in MiXCR, keeping a single row per CDR3 protein. Here the sample spans approximately 1,100,000 distinct CDR3 sequences, less than 50% being singletons. The sample comes from a study of blood T cells in healthy people across ages. Overall study: About one barcoded beta molecule per two T cells was the capture yield of template switching.

Study-wide points: Nothing was known about donor CMV status, and this possibly confounded expanded clonotype changes.

The chain couples TRBV20-1 to TRBJ2-6, with D unclear. Specimen: blood. The receptor was isolated from a woman aged 55-70 years in good health. The CDR3 DNA reads TGCAGTGCTAGAGATCAAGATGAGGCTGACTCTGGGGCCAACGTCCTGACTTTC. Protein sequence: CSARDQDEADSGANVLTF.